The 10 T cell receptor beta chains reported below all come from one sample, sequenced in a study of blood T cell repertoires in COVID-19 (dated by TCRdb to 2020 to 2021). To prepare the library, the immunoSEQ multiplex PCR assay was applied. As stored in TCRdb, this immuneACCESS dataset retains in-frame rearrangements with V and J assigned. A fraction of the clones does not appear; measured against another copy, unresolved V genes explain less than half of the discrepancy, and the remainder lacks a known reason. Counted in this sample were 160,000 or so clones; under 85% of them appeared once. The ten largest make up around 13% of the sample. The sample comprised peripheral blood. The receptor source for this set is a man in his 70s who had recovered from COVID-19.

CDR3 sequence reads: CASSVATGDTGELFF. The CDR3 DNA reads as TGTGCCAGCAGCGTAGCGACGGGAGACACCGGGGAGCTGTTTTTT. The chain carries TRBV9 and TRBJ2-2; D is possibly TRBD2 (6 bases). CDR1 SGDLS and CDR2 YYNGEE come from the germline V gene. The CDR3 covers 15 residues. Trimming pared 0 bases from V and 3 bases from J, leaving 9 bases between. The full variable domain, completed using reference TRBV9 and TRBJ2-2, is DSGVTQTPKHLITATGQRVTLRCSPRSGDLSVYWYQQSLDQGLQFLIQYYNGEERAKGNILERFSAQQFPDLHSELNLSSLELGDSALYFCASSVATGDTGELFFGEGSRLTVL.

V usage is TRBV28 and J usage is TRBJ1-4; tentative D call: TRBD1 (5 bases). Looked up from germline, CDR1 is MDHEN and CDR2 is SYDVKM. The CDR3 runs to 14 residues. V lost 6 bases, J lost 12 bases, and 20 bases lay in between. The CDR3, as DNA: TGTGCCAGCAGGGGGGGACCGACAATGAAGGAACTGTTTTTT. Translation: CASRGGPTMKELFF. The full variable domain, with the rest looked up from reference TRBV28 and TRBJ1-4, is DVKVTQSSRYLVKRTGEKVFLECVQDMDHENMFWYRQDPGLGLRLIYFSYDVKMKEKGDIPEGYSVSREKKERFSLILESASTNQTSMYLCASRGGPTMKELFFGSGTQLSVL.

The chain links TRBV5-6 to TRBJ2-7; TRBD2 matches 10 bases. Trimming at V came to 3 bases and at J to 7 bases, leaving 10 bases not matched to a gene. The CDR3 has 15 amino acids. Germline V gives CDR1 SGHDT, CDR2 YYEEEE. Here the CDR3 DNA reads TGTGCCAGCAGCTCCCTCGGAGCGGGAGGGCGAGAGCAGTACTTC. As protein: CASSSLGAGGREQYF.

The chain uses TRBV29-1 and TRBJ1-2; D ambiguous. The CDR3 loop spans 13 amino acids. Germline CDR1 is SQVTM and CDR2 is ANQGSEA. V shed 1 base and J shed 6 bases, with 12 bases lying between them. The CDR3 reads CSVEARSRDGYTF. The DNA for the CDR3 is TGCAGCGTTGAAGCCAGATCCCGGGATGGCTACACCTTC.

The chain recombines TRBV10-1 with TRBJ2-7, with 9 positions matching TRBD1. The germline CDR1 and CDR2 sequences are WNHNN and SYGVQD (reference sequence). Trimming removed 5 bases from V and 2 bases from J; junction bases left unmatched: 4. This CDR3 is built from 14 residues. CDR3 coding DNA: TGCGCCAGCAGTCCTGGGACAGGGACCTACGAGCAGTACTTC. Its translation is CASSPGTGTYEQYF.

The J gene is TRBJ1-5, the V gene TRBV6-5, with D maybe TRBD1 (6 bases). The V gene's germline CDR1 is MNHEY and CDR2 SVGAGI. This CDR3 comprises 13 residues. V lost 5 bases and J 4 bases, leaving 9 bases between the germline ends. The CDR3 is CASSQGLNQPQHF. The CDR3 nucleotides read TGTGCCAGCAGTCAGGGGTTAAATCAGCCCCAGCATTTT.

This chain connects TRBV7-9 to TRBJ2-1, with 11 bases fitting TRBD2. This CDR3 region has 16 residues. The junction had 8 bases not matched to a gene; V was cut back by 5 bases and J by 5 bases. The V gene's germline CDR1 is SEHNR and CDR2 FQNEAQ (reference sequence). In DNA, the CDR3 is TGTGCCAGCAGCCCCGTGACTAGCGGGAAACACAATGAGCAGTTCTTC. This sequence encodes CASSPVTSGKHNEQFF.

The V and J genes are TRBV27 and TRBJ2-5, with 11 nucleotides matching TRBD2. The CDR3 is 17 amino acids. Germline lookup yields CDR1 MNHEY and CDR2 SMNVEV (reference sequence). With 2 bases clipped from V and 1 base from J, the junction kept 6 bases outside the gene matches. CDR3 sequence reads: CASSLIGTSGLQETQYF. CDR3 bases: TGTGCCAGCAGTTTAATAGGGACTAGCGGCCTCCAAGAGACCCAGTACTTC.

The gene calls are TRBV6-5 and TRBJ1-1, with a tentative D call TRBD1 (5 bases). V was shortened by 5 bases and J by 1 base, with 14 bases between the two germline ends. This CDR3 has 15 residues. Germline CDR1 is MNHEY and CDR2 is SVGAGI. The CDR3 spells CASSTIGRGNTEAFF. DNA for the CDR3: TGTGCCAGCAGTACCATCGGGAGGGGGAACACTGAAGCTTTCTTT.

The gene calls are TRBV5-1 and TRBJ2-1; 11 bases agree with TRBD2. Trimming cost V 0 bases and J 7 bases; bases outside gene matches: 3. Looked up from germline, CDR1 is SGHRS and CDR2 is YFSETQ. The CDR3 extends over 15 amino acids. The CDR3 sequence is CASSLGLAGGNEQFF. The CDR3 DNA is TGCGCCAGCAGCTTGGGGCTAGCGGGAGGAAATGAGCAGTTCTTC.